The TCR beta chain under discussion was sequenced for a study of T cells in localized non-small cell lung cancer. Trimming removed 5 bases from V and 4 bases from J, with 9 bases in between. CDR3 length equals 13 residues. CDR1 is MNHEY and CDR2 is SVGAGI in the germline V gene. Concerning this clone: What it recognizes is unknown.

General study results and limits: Heterogeneity is still possible, as just one tumor region was sequenced. Turning up in adjacent lung were a median about 56 of the top 100 tumor clones. Tumor showed lower T cell clonality than uninvolved adjacent lung, where it was highest.

The assay was immunoSEQ multiplex PCR, and TCRdb's table has in-frame clones only and misses some. The table shows approximately 23,000 clones, with approximately 88% occurring only once. The origin of this receptor is a male donor older than 55 with stage I lung adenocarcinoma. The V call is TRBV6-5, the J call TRBJ1-5; no definite D call. This sample comprised peripheral blood, obtained before any cancer treatment. The CDR3 loop reads CASSNRNNQPQHF. The CDR3 DNA is TGTGCCAGCAGTAATAGGAATAATCAGCCCCAGCATTTT.